Listed below are T cell receptor beta chains from one sample, sequenced in a study of shared clonotypes between healthy human individuals. The data were produced by immunoSEQ multiplex PCR, yet TCRdb's version contains in-frame clones alone and is incomplete. The sample holds approximately 1.9 million clones, 93% seen once. The sample consisted of naive CD8+ T cells from PBMCs. These receptor sequences come from a man aged 18 to 30 in good health. Some clones in this sample may be carry-over from other donors' samples. Both conserved end residues are part of each CDR3. The D gene is left open where the match is weak.

J gene,V gene,D gene,CDR3 DNA,CDR3 protein
TRBJ1-1,TRBV28,TRBD1,TGTGCCAGCAGTTGGACAGGGGCGGACACTGAAGCTTTCTTT,CASSWTGADTEAFF
TRBJ2-7,TRBV19,NA,TGTGCCAGTAGTATACGCGGGACTCATATCTACGAGCAGTACTTC,CASSIRGTHIYEQYF
TRBJ2-5,TRBV7-8,TRBD2,TGTGCCAGCAGTTCACCGGGTAGCGGGAGGGAGACCCAGTACTTC,CASSSPGSGRETQYF
TRBJ2-7,TRBV6-1,TRBD1,TGTGCCAGCAGTGAAGGGGACAGGAGTAACTACGAGCAGTACTTC,CASSEGDRSNYEQYF
TRBJ2-2,TRBV7-9,NA,TGTGCCAGCAGCCCGGCGCAGGGAGCGAACACCGGGGAGCTGTTTTTT,CASSPAQGANTGELFF
TRBJ1-5,TRBV27,NA,TGTGCCAGCAGTTTAGTGGGATCGGATCAGCCCCAGCATTTT,CASSLVGSDQPQHF
TRBJ2-1,TRBV7-3,TRBD2,TGTGCCAGCAGACAGGGACTAGCGGGAGACAATGAGCAGTTCTTC,CASRQGLAGDNEQFF
TRBJ1-1,TRBV7-9,TRBD1,TGTGCCAGCAGCTTAGGGGGACAGGGGAGAGGCACTGAAGCTTTCTTT,CASSLGGQGRGTEAFF
TRBJ2-5,TRBV7-9,NA,TGTGCCAGCAGCTTCGGGCCCCAGCTGCTAGAGACCCAGTACTTC,CASSFGPQLLETQYF
TRBJ2-7,TRBV7-9,NA,TGTGCCAGCAGCTTGTTTTCGGGCGGACCAGGAGACGAGCAGTACTTC,CASSLFSGGPGDEQYF
TRBJ2-2,TRBV9,NA,TGTGCCAGCAGCGTAGGGGGAATAGGATCCGGGGAGCTGTTTTTT,CASSVGGIGSGELFF